A selection of T cell receptor beta chains follows, all from one sample in a study of blood T cells in healthy people across ages. Each CDR3 protein gets one entry after TCRdb re-called the 5' RACE reads with MiXCR. The sample shows about 780,000 distinct CDR3 sequences, about a quarter of them seen only once. These data were also reused for a study on T cells of mothers and their children.

Sequenced: blood. The receptors shown here come from a boy between 10 and 17 years old in good health. CDR3s include the opening cysteine and the closing phenylalanine or tryptophan. The D gene is left open where the match is weak. Clone size is given for some rows only: seen once, a few or many times, or a class if the clone is expanded.

J gene: TRBJ1-2
V gene: TRBV12-3/TRBV12-4
D gene: NA
clone size: few
CDR3 DNA: TGTGCCAGCAGTTTTCGGGCCTATAACTATGGCTACACCTTC
CDR3 protein: CASSFRAYNYGYTF

J gene: TRBJ1-5
V gene: TRBV28
D gene: NA
clone size: NA
CDR3 DNA: TGTGCCAGCAGCGGACGGGAATCCAATCAGCCCCAGCATTTT
CDR3 protein: CASSGRESNQPQHF

J gene: TRBJ2-5
V gene: TRBV6-2/TRBV6-3
D gene: TRBD1
clone size: few
CDR3 DNA: TGTGCCAGCAGGCAGACCGGGACAGGAAAGGCCGAGACCCAGTACTTC
CDR3 protein: CASRQTGTGKAETQYF

J gene: TRBJ1-4
V gene: TRBV29-1
D gene: NA
clone size: NA
CDR3 DNA: TGCAGCGTTAGCCTCAACGAAAAACTGTTTTTT
CDR3 protein: CSVSLNEKLFF

J gene: TRBJ2-1
V gene: TRBV6-4
D gene: NA
clone size: NA
CDR3 DNA: TGTGCCAGCAGTGACGCAGGGTCGGGTTATAATGAGCAGTTCTTC
CDR3 protein: CASSDAGSGYNEQFF

J gene: TRBJ1-4
V gene: TRBV29-1
D gene: NA
clone size: few
CDR3 DNA: TGCAGCGCTGGTCTAGGGGGGGAAAAACTGTTTTTT
CDR3 protein: CSAGLGGEKLFF

J gene: TRBJ1-6
V gene: TRBV6-5
D gene: NA
clone size: few
CDR3 DNA: TGTGCCAGCAACAGGGACTATAATTCACCCCTCCACTTT
CDR3 protein: CASNRDYNSPLHF

J gene: TRBJ2-5
V gene: TRBV20-1
D gene: TRBD2
clone size: few
CDR3 DNA: TGCAGTGCTAGGCCGGGACTAGCGGGTAAAGAGACCCAGTACTTC
CDR3 protein: CSARPGLAGKETQYF

J gene: TRBJ2-1
V gene: TRBV7-9
D gene: TRBD2
clone size: once
CDR3 DNA: TGTGCCAGCAGCTTATTCGGAGCGGGGGGGAAGAACAATGAGCAGTTCTTC
CDR3 protein: CASSLFGAGGKNNEQFF

J gene: TRBJ2-7
V gene: TRBV9
D gene: NA
clone size: NA
CDR3 DNA: TGTGCCAGCAGCGTAGGATCCGCGGGGTATGAGCAGTACTTC
CDR3 protein: CASSVGSAGYEQYF

J gene: TRBJ2-6
V gene: TRBV5-1
D gene: NA
clone size: NA
CDR3 DNA: TGCGCCAGCAGCTTGGCCGTAGTTCCTGGGGCCAACGTCCTGACTTTC
CDR3 protein: CASSLAVVPGANVLTF

J gene: TRBJ1-2
V gene: TRBV12-3/TRBV12-4
D gene: NA
clone size: NA
CDR3 DNA: TGTGCCAGCAGTACCAAGGACAGTAACTATGGCTACACCTTC
CDR3 protein: CASSTKDSNYGYTF

J gene: TRBJ2-1
V gene: TRBV29-1
D gene: TRBD1
clone size: NA
CDR3 DNA: TGCAGCGTTGAAATTTCCGGGACAGGGAGCGATGAGCAGTTCTTC
CDR3 protein: CSVEISGTGSDEQFF

J gene: TRBJ2-5
V gene: TRBV29-1
D gene: TRBD2
clone size: few
CDR3 DNA: TGCAGCGTTGCTAGCGGAGAGACCCAGTACTTC
CDR3 protein: CSVASGETQYF

J gene: TRBJ2-5
V gene: TRBV24-1
D gene: NA
clone size: NA
CDR3 DNA: TGTGCCACCAGTGATTCCTCGGAGACCCAGTACTTC
CDR3 protein: CATSDSSETQYF

J gene: TRBJ1-4
V gene: TRBV2
D gene: NA
clone size: NA
CDR3 DNA: TGTGCCAGCGGAATGGGGGGGTATGAAAAACTGTTTTTT
CDR3 protein: CASGMGGYEKLFF

J gene: TRBJ2-7
V gene: TRBV7-9
D gene: NA
clone size: NA
CDR3 DNA: TGTGCCAGCACTCCAGGGGGGGCCTACGAGCAGTACTTC
CDR3 protein: CASTPGGAYEQYF

J gene: TRBJ2-7
V gene: TRBV24-1
D gene: NA
clone size: NA
CDR3 DNA: TGTGCCACCAGTGATTTCCGGGACGTCGTCGGGCAGTACTTC
CDR3 protein: CATSDFRDVVGQYF

J gene: TRBJ1-2
V gene: TRBV7-9
D gene: TRBD1
clone size: few
CDR3 DNA: TGTGCCAGCAGCCCGGACAGGGGTAGTGGCTACACCTTC
CDR3 protein: CASSPDRGSGYTF

J gene: TRBJ1-2
V gene: TRBV20-1
D gene: NA
clone size: few
CDR3 DNA: TGCAGTGCTAGACGACTGAATGATGGCTACACCTTC
CDR3 protein: CSARRLNDGYTF

J gene: TRBJ2-2
V gene: TRBV9
D gene: NA
clone size: NA
CDR3 DNA: TGTGCCAGCAGCCGCCCGATAGGGGAGCTGTTTTTT
CDR3 protein: CASSRPIGELFF

J gene: TRBJ2-1
V gene: TRBV5-1
D gene: NA
clone size: NA
CDR3 DNA: TGCGCCAGCAGCTTGGTGCAGATAACCTACAATGAGCAGTTCTTC
CDR3 protein: CASSLVQITYNEQFF

J gene: TRBJ1-5
V gene: TRBV7-6
D gene: TRBD1
clone size: NA
CDR3 DNA: TGTGCCAGCAGCCTCCAGGGACAGGGGGCTCAGCCCCAGCATTTT
CDR3 protein: CASSLQGQGAQPQHF

J gene: TRBJ2-2
V gene: TRBV2
D gene: NA
clone size: few
CDR3 DNA: TGTGCCAGCAGTAATCAGGGGAGGAGCACCGGGGAGCTGTTTTTT
CDR3 protein: CASSNQGRSTGELFF

J gene: TRBJ2-7
V gene: TRBV10-3
D gene: NA
clone size: few
CDR3 DNA: TGTGCCATCAGTGGTGGAGGGAGTGCCTACGAGCAGTACTTC
CDR3 protein: CAISGGGSAYEQYF

J gene: TRBJ1-2
V gene: TRBV12-3/TRBV12-4
D gene: NA
clone size: NA
CDR3 DNA: TGTGCCAGCAGTTTCGACATGTACTATGGCTACACCTTC
CDR3 protein: CASSFDMYYGYTF

J gene: TRBJ2-4
V gene: TRBV12-3/TRBV12-4
D gene: TRBD1
clone size: few
CDR3 DNA: TGTGCCAGCAGTTTAGGACAGGGGGTAGCCAAAAACATTCAATACTTC
CDR3 protein: CASSLGQGVAKNIQYF